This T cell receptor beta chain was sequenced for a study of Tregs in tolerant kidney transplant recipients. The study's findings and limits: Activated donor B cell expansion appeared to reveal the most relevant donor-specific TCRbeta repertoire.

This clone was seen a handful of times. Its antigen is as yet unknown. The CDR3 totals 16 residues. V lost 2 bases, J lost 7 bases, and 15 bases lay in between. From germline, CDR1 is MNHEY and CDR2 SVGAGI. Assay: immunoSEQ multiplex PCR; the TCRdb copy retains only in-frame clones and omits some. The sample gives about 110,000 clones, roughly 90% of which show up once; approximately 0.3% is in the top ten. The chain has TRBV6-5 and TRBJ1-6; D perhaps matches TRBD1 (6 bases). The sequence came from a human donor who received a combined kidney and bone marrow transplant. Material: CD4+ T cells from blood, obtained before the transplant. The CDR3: CASSYGAGGPNSPLHF. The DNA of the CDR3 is TGTGCCAGCAGTTACGGGGCGGGGGGCCCAAATTCACCCCTCCACTTT.